This passage covers 32 T cell receptor beta chains from one sample sequenced in a study of PD-1 blockade in classical Hodgkin lymphoma. The time point: cycle 4 day 1 (C4D1), after more than five weeks of nivolumab. Every patient was affected by relapse after autologous stem cell transplantation, while exposure to brentuximab vedotin was not uniform. The data were produced by immunoSEQ multiplex PCR, yet TCRdb's version contains in-frame clones alone and is incomplete. The sample records some 19,000 clones, 60% to 75% being singletons. This material consisted of peripheral blood mononuclear cells (PBMCs), taken before the fourth cycle of nivolumab. These receptors all come from a human donor with classical Hodgkin lymphoma.

The gene calls are TRBV29-1 and TRBJ2-3; D tentatively reads TRBD1 or TRBD2 (5 bases each). The germline V and J ends were trimmed by 7 bases and 2 bases, with 16 bases remaining between them. Germline loops: CDR1 SQVTM, CDR2 ANQGSEA. The CDR3 is made up of 14 amino acids. The CDR3 sequence: CSAAGTSNTDTQYF. The CDR3 coding sequence is TGCAGCGCCGCCGGGACCTCAAACACAGATACGCAGTATTTT.

This chain links TRBV27 with TRBJ1-5, with a tentative D call TRBD1 (5 bases). Trimming cost V 1 base and J 3 bases, with 10 bases left between them. This CDR3 is 15 amino acids long. Germline V gene sequence: CDR1 MNHEY, CDR2 SMNVEV (reference sequence). CDR3 DNA sequence: TGTGCCAGCAGTTTATGGTCAGGGAACAATCAGCCCCAGCATTTT. Protein sequence: CASSLWSGNNQPQHF.

A remark on this clone: A read error may account for a junction end that differs from germline. This rearrangement joins TRBV27 to TRBJ2-1, with D possibly TRBD2 on 6 matching bases. The germline CDR1 and CDR2 sequences are MNHEY and SMNVEV (reference sequence). The CDR3 covers 14 residues. CDR3 in amino acids: CASSFRESSNEQFF. The CDR3 DNA reads TGTGCCAGCAGTTTCCGGGAGTCCTCCAATGAGCAGTTCTTC.

The V and J genes are TRBV5-4 and TRBJ1-5; no definite D call. Trimming shortened V by 0 bases and J by 2 bases, and 12 bases separated the two germline ends. Germline CDR1 SGHNT, CDR2 YYREEE (reference sequence). The CDR3 consists of 16 residues. CDR3 amino acids: CASSLGQTLGNQPQHF. CDR3 nucleotides: TGTGCCAGCAGCTTGGGTCAGACGCTGGGCAATCAGCCCCAGCATTTT.

This clone came up once. The chain has TRBV5-1 and TRBJ2-1; 13 nucleotides match TRBD2. V was clipped by 0 bases and J by 7 bases; unmatched bases: 7. Germline values: CDR1 SGHRS, CDR2 YFSETQ. This CDR3 has 17 residues. CDR3 residues: CASSLGPGTSGTNEQFF. The CDR3 DNA sequence: TGCGCCAGCAGCTTGGGCCCCGGGACTAGCGGGACTAATGAGCAGTTCTTC.

V usage is TRBV7-8 and J usage is TRBJ2-7, with 8 bases matching TRBD1. The CDR3 extends over 19 amino acids. V shed 1 base and J 4 bases; nucleotides not matched to a gene: 18. The germline V gene encodes CDR1 SGHVS and CDR2 FQNEAQ. CDR3: CASSLEGAFGRGRKYEQYF. CDR3 sequence (DNA): TGTGCCAGCAGCTTAGAGGGGGCGTTTGGCAGGGGGCGAAAGTACGAGCAGTACTTC.

V gene TRBV19 combines with J gene TRBJ2-1, with 11 bases lining up with TRBD2. This CDR3 region has 16 residues. CDR1 is LNHDA and CDR2 is SQIVND in the germline V gene (reference sequence). V shed 3 bases and J 4 bases; nucleotides not matched to a gene: 5. CDR3 sequence: CASSILGTSGYNEQFF. The DNA of the CDR3 is TGTGCCAGTAGTATTCTCGGGACTAGCGGTTACAATGAGCAGTTCTTC.

This clone occurred a few times. CDR3 sequence (DNA): TGTGCCTGGACCGGGATGGGGGGATCCGCAACTAATGAAAAACTGTTTTTT. Its translation is CAWTGMGGSATNEKLFF. The V gene is TRBV30, the J gene TRBJ1-4, with D possibly matching TRBD1 (5 bases). The germline V and J ends were trimmed by 4 bases and 0 bases, with 18 bases remaining between them. Germline V gives CDR1 GTSNPN, CDR2 SVGIG (reference sequence). This CDR3 region has 17 residues.

The V and J genes are TRBV18 and TRBJ1-4; possibly TRBD1 for D (6 bases). Germline values: CDR1 KGHSH, CDR2 LQKENI. The CDR3 is made up of 17 amino acids. Trimming took 1 base from V and 7 from J, leaving 19 bases between them. This chain's CDR3 is CASSPLHIQGSSEKLFF. CDR3 nucleotide sequence: TGTGCCAGCTCACCACTTCATATACAGGGATCTAGTGAAAAACTGTTTTTT. The variable domain in full, completed from reference TRBV18 and TRBJ1-4, reads NAGVMQNPRHLVRRRGQEARLRCSPMKGHSHVYWYRQLPEEGLKFMVYLQKENIIDESGMPKERFSAEFPKEGPSILRIQQVVRGDSAAYFCASSPLHIQGSSEKLFFGSGTQLSVL.

This chain joins TRBV7-2 and TRBJ2-3; possibly TRBD2 for D (7 bases). CDR1 is SGHTA, CDR2 FQGNSA, per germline. Deletions cut 2 bases from V and 4 bases from J, with 13 bases between. The CDR3 is made up of 15 amino acids. The CDR3 coding sequence is TGTGCCAGCAGCTTATGGGGGGGCGGGGCAGATACGCAGTATTTT. This codes for CASSLWGGGADTQYF.

This clone appeared a few times. The chain is built from TRBV4-1 and TRBJ1-2; D gene uncertain. Looked up from germline, CDR1 is MGHRA and CDR2 is YSYEKL. The CDR3 runs to 17 residues. Trimming shortened V by 0 bases and J by 7 bases, and 21 bases separated the two germline ends. This CDR3 is CASSQDARADGSGGYTF. CDR3 bases: TGCGCCAGCAGCCAAGATGCTCGGGCAGACGGGAGCGGTGGCTACACCTTC.

In this sample, this clone turned up once. This chain joins TRBV5-1 and TRBJ2-1; maybe TRBD2 (5 bases). Looked up from germline, CDR1 is SGHRS and CDR2 is YFSETQ. The ends were cut back, 7 bases at V and 2 bases at J, with 10 bases in the middle. The length of the CDR3 is 13 residues. Written as DNA, the CDR3 is TGCGCCAGCCAACCCGGGACCTACAATGAGCAGTTCTTC. Amino acid sequence: CASQPGTYNEQFF.

This chain links TRBV5-1 with TRBJ2-2; 9 bases match TRBD2. The CDR3 sequence is 16 residues long. V trimming: 1 base; J trimming: 7 bases; junction bases outside the gene matches: 8. Germline-derived CDR1 and CDR2 are SGHRS and YFSETQ. DNA for the CDR3: TGCGCCAGCAGCTTGTATGGGACTAGCACGGTCGGGGAGCTGTTTTTT. It yields the protein CASSLYGTSTVGELFF.

The sample holds a few counts of this clone. V is TRBV5-6 and J is TRBJ1-1; no clear D. Germline V gene lookup returns CDR1 SGHDT and CDR2 YYEEEE. This CDR3 has 14 amino acids. Trimming took off 4 bases at V and 0 bases at J, with 10 bases between the two ends. Here the CDR3 reads CASSVPSVNTEAFF. The CDR3 nucleotides are TGTGCCAGCAGCGTACCGTCGGTGAACACTGAAGCTTTCTTT. The full variable domain, rest sourced from reference TRBV5-6 and TRBJ1-1, is DAGVTQSPTHLIKTRGQQVTLRCSPKSGHDTVSWYQQALGQGPQFIFQYYEEEERQRGNFPDRFSGHQFPNYSSELNVNALLLGDSALYLCASSVPSVNTEAFFGQGTRLTVV.

This clone was found a few times. J is TRBJ1-5 and V is TRBV4-1, with D possibly being TRBD1 (5 bases). Germline CDR1 reads MGHRA; CDR2 reads YSYEKL. The CDR3 sequence is 15 residues long. Trimming stripped 0 bases from V and 11 bases from J, with 17 bases between. In DNA, the CDR3 is TGCGCCAGCAGCCAAGAAGCAGGGCCTCTCGCCGCCCAGCATTTT. This codes for CASSQEAGPLAAQHF.

V is TRBV28 and J is TRBJ2-7; possible D gene TRBD1, 5 bases. CDR1 is MDHEN and CDR2 is SYDVKM in the germline V gene. The CDR3 is made up of 13 amino acids. Trimming left V 5 bases short and J 2 bases short, with 10 bases between. CDR3 in DNA: TGTGCCAGCAGTACGAGACAGCCCTACGAGCAGTACTTC. It codes for CASSTRQPYEQYF.

The chain uses TRBV6-1 and TRBJ2-1; no firm D call. CDR3 size: 16 residues. Germline loops: CDR1 MNHNS, CDR2 SASEGT. Trimming shortened V by 2 bases and J by 6 bases, and 17 bases separated the two germline ends. The chain's CDR3 is CASSELISEPGNEQFF. Written as DNA, the CDR3 is TGTGCCAGCAGTGAACTCATAAGCGAACCGGGCAATGAGCAGTTCTTC.

This chain uses TRBV7-9 with TRBJ2-1; the D call may be TRBD1 or TRBD2 (5 bases each). In germline, CDR1 is SEHNR, CDR2 FQNEAQ (reference sequence). The germline V and J ends were trimmed by 5 bases and 7 bases, with 18 bases remaining between them. The CDR3 has 15 amino acids. CDR3 protein: CASSSLVVGTNEQFF. CDR3 DNA sequence: TGTGCCAGCAGCAGTCTCGTGGTAGGGACGAATGAGCAGTTCTTC.

V is TRBV23-1 and J is TRBJ2-7; unclear D gene. TRBV23-1 is annotated as an ORF whose role is uncertain. Trimming removed 4 bases at V and 7 bases at J, with 20 bases between. The CDR3 has 15 residues. CDR3 region: CASSRFDAHLGEQYF. CDR3 coding DNA: TGCGCCAGCAGTCGGTTCGACGCTCACCTAGGGGAGCAGTACTTC.

The table lists this clone with a count of one. The rearrangement links TRBV28 to TRBJ2-1, with 12 bases that match TRBD2. This CDR3 contains 15 residues. Looked up from germline, CDR1 is MDHEN and CDR2 is SYDVKM. The V and J ends lost 6 bases and 6 bases, in that order; junction bases with no gene match: 6. CDR3 DNA sequence: TGTGCCAGCAGCCCCGGGACTAGCGGGTCCAATGAGCAGTTCTTC. It translates to CASSPGTSGSNEQFF.

V is TRBV27 and J is TRBJ1-4, with 10 bases lining up with TRBD1. The germline CDR1 and CDR2 sequences are MNHEY and SMNVEV (reference sequence). The CDR3 totals 14 residues. The trim removed 4 bases at V and 11 bases at J, leaving 7 bases unmatched. DNA of the CDR3: TGTGCCAGCAGTTCCGGACAGGGGGGGCGGAAACTGTTTTTT. Amino acid sequence: CASSSGQGGRKLFF. Drawing the rest from reference TRBV27 and TRBJ1-4, the complete variable domain is EAQVTQNPRYLITVTGKKLTVTCSQNMNHEYMSWYRQDPGLGLRQIYYSMNVEVTDKGDVPEGYKVSRKEKRNFPLILESPSPNQTSLYFCASSSGQGGRKLFFGSGTQLSVL.

V gene TRBV6-5 combines with J gene TRBJ2-5; 9 bases are a match to TRBD1. Germline V gene sequence: CDR1 MNHEY, CDR2 SVGAGI. This CDR3 has 13 amino acids. V lost 10 bases and J lost 3; bases outside the gene matches: 6. CDR3 sequence: CATNRGPEETQYF. The CDR3 region has the DNA TGTGCCACGAACAGGGGGCCTGAAGAGACCCAGTACTTC.

This clone was found once. The CDR3 nucleotides are TGTGCCACCAGCGGACCACCCGCCTCTGGGGCCAACGTCCTGACTTTC. Translation: CATSGPPASGANVLTF. The chain employs TRBV15 and TRBJ2-6, with D hard to call. CDR3 length: 16 residues. Trimming removed 5 bases at V and 0 bases at J, with 11 bases between. CDR1 and CDR2 (germline): LNHNV, YYDKDF (reference sequence).

V usage is TRBV7-9 and J usage is TRBJ1-4, with unresolved D. From germline, CDR1 is SEHNR and CDR2 FQNEAQ (reference sequence). The ends were cut back, 7 bases at V and 4 bases at J, with 16 bases in the middle. There are 15 residues in the CDR3. Written as DNA, the CDR3 is TGTGCCAGCACCCCAGGTCGCGGTCATAATGAAAAACTGTTTTTT. Translated, it gives CASTPGRGHNEKLFF.

This clone was picked up one time. V and J are TRBV19 and TRBJ1-5, with 7 bases fitting TRBD1. This CDR3 spans 15 amino acids. The junction had 3 bases not matched to a gene; V was cut back by 4 bases and J by 0 bases. CDR1 is LNHDA and CDR2 is SQIVND in the germline V gene (reference sequence). The CDR3 is CASSKTGISNQPQHF. DNA for the CDR3: TGTGCCAGTAGTAAGACAGGGATTAGCAATCAGCCCCAGCATTTT.

The chain uses TRBV7-2 and TRBJ2-1; D remains unclear. The CDR3 is made up of 16 amino acids. V was trimmed by 1 base and J by 7 bases, leaving 17 bases between them. Germline loops: CDR1 SGHTA, CDR2 FQGNSA. Written as DNA, the CDR3 is TGTGCCAGCAGCTTAGGGGTGGGAATCGGTGGGAATGAGCAGTTCTTC. This gives the protein CASSLGVGIGGNEQFF.

V and J are TRBV6-5 and TRBJ2-3; D might be TRBD1 or TRBD2, each matching 5 bases. Trimming stripped 6 bases from V and 5 bases from J, with 12 bases between. The CDR3 has 13 amino acids. Looked up from germline, CDR1 is MNHEY and CDR2 is SVGAGI. The CDR3 spells CASSPGTLDTQYF. CDR3 nucleotides: TGTGCCAGCAGCCCAGGGACCTTAGATACGCAGTATTTT.

The gene calls are TRBV18 and TRBJ2-1, with D maybe TRBD2 (5 bases). CDR1 and CDR2 (germline): KGHSH, LQKENI. V gave up 2 bases and J gave up 0 bases, with 8 bases separating them. This CDR3 contains 15 residues. The CDR3 DNA sequence: TGTGCCAGCTCACCAACGGCGGGCTCCTACAATGAGCAGTTCTTC. It is translated as CASSPTAGSYNEQFF.

The V and J genes are TRBV18 and TRBJ2-1; 9 bases are shared with TRBD2. The CDR3 sequence is 16 residues long. V lost 0 bases, J lost 6 bases, and 6 bases stayed unmatched. Germline CDR1 reads KGHSH; CDR2 reads LQKENI. CDR3 sequence reads: CASSPPGGRAFNEQFF. The CDR3 nucleotides read TGTGCCAGCTCACCACCGGGCGGGAGGGCCTTCAATGAGCAGTTCTTC.

This clone was seen just once. The chain combines TRBV5-4 with TRBJ2-1, with 14 bases that match TRBD2. The CDR3 has 18 amino acids. V was pared by 4 bases and J by 4 bases, with 10 bases of the junction left unmatched. Germline V gene sequence: CDR1 SGHNT, CDR2 YYREEE (reference sequence). As DNA, the CDR3 is TGTGCCAGCAGCCCCGGGACTAGCGGGAGCCGGAGGTACAATGAGCAGTTCTTC. This encodes CASSPGTSGSRRYNEQFF.

This clone was seen once. The rearrangement joins TRBV6-5 to TRBJ1-2; D not resolved. This CDR3 has 11 amino acids. V lost 9 bases, J lost 3 bases, and 8 bases lay in between. Germline lookup yields CDR1 MNHEY and CDR2 SVGAGI. The CDR3 loop reads CASTRDYGYTF. Written as DNA, the CDR3 is TGTGCCAGTACGAGAGACTATGGCTACACCTTC.

The genes are TRBV6-6 and TRBJ2-1, with D unclear. This CDR3 is 16 amino acids long. V was shortened by 0 bases and J by 0 bases, with 9 bases between the two germline ends. In germline, CDR1 is MNHNY, CDR2 SVGAGI (reference sequence). CDR3 sequence: CASSYSGESSYNEQFF. Here the CDR3 DNA reads TGTGCCAGCAGTTACTCTGGAGAGAGCTCCTACAATGAGCAGTTCTTC.